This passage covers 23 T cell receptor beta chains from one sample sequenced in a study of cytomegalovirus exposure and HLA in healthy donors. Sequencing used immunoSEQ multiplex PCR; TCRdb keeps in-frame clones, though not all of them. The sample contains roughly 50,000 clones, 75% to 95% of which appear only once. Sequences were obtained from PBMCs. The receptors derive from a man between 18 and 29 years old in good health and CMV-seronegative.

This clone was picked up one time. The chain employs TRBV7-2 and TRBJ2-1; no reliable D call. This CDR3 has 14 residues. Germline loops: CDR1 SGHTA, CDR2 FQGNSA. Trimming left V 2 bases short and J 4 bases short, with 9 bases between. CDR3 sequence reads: CASSLNSDYNEQFF. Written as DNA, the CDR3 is TGTGCCAGCAGCTTAAACTCCGATTACAATGAGCAGTTCTTC.

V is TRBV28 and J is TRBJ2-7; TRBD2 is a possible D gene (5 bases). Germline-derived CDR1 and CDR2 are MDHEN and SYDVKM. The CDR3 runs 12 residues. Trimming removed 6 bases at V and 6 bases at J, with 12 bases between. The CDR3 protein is CASRILGSEQYF. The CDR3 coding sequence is TGTGCCAGCAGGATTCTGGGGAGCGAGCAGTACTTC. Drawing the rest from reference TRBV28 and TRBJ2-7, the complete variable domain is DVKVTQSSRYLVKRTGEKVFLECVQDMDHENMFWYRQDPGLGLRLIYFSYDVKMKEKGDIPEGYSVSREKKERFSLILESASTNQTSMYLCASRILGSEQYFGPGTRLTVT.

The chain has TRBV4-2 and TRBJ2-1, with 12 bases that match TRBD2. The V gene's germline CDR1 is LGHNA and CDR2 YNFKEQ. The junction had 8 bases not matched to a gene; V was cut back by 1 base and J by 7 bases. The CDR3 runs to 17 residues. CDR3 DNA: TGTGCCAGCAGCCAAGGGAGACTAGCGGGAGAAGTAAATGAGCAGTTCTTC. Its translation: CASSQGRLAGEVNEQFF.

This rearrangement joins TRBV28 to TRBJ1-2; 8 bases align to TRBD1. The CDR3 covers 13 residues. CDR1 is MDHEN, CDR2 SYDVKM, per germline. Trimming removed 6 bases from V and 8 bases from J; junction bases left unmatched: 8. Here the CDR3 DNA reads TGTGCCAGCAGGCCACAGGGGGTTGGGGGCTACACCTTC. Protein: CASRPQGVGGYTF.

CDR3 sequence reads: CSVPGLAGKYF. The CDR3 nucleotides are TGCAGTGTCCCGGGACTAGCGGGAAAGTACTTC. The chain links TRBV20-1 to TRBJ2-7; 13 bases line up with TRBD2. Germline lookup yields CDR1 DFQATT and CDR2 SNEGSKA (reference sequence). V dropped 7 bases and J dropped 11; count of bases not matched to a gene: 5. The CDR3 is 11 residues long.

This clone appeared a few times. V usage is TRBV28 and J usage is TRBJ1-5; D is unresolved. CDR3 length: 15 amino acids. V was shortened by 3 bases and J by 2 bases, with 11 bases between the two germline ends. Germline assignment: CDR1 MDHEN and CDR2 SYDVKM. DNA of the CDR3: TGTGCCAGCAGTTTTGTCGGAGATGGCAATCAGCCCCAGCATTTT. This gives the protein CASSFVGDGNQPQHF.

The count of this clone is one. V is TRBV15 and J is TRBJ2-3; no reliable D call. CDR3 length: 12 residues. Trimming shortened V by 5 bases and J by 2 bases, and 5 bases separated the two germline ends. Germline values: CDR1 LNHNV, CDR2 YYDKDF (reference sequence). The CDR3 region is CATSYYTDTQYF. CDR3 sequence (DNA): TGTGCCACCAGCTACTACACAGATACGCAGTATTTT. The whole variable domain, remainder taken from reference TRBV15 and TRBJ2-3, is DAMVIQNPRYQVTQFGKPVTLSCSQTLNHNVMYWYQQKSSQAPKLLFHYYDKDFNNEADTPDNFQSRRPNTSFCFLDIRSPGLGDTAMYLCATSYYTDTQYFGPGTRLTVL.

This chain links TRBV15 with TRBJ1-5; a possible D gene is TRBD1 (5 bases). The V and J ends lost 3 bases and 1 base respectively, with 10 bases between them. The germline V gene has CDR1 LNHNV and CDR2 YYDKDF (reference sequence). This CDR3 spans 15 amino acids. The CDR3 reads CATSSGGSSNQPQHF. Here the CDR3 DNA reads TGTGCCACCAGCAGTGGGGGGAGCAGCAATCAGCCCCAGCATTTT.

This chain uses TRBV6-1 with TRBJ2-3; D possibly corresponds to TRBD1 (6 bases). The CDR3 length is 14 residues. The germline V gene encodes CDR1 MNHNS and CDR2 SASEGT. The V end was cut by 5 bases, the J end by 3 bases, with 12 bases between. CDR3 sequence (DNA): TGTGCCAGCAGTAGGAACAGGGAAACAGATACGCAGTATTTT. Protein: CASSRNRETDTQYF.

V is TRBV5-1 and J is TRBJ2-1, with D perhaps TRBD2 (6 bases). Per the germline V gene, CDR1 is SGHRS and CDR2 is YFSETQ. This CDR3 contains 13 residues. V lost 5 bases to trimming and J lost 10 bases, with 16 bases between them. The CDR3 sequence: CASRRDSPMEQFF. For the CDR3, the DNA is TGCGCCAGCAGGAGGGACTCCCCTATGGAGCAGTTCTTC.

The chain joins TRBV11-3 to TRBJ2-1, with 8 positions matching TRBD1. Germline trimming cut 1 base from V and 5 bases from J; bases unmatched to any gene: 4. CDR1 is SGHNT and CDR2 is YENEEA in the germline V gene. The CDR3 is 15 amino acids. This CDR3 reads CASSLGTGRHNEQFF. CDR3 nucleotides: TGTGCCAGCAGCTTAGGGACAGGGAGGCACAATGAGCAGTTCTTC.

This chain's CDR3 is CASRPTSGGRYEQFF. CDR3 bases: TGTGCCAGCAGGCCGACTAGCGGGGGGAGATATGAGCAGTTCTTC. This chain links TRBV2 with TRBJ2-1, with TRBD2 matching over 13 bases. The CDR3 covers 15 residues. Per the germline V gene, CDR1 is SNHLY and CDR2 is FYNNEI. The V and J ends lost 6 bases and 8 bases, in that order; junction bases with no gene match: 7.

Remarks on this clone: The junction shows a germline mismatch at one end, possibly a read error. The CDR3 sequence is CASNLRLAWGDEQFF. The CDR3 coding sequence is TGTGCCAGCAACTTGCGTCTAGCATGGGGGGATGAGCAGTTCTTC. The chain couples TRBV5-6 to TRBJ2-1; perhaps TRBD2 as D (6 bases). Germline-derived CDR1 and CDR2 are SGHDT and YYEEEE. The CDR3 has 15 amino acids.

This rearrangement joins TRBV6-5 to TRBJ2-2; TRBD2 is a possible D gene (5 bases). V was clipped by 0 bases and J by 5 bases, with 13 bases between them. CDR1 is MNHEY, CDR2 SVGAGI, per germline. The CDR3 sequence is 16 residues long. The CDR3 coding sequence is TGTGCCAGCAGTTACTCGTGGCGGGTACAAACCGGGGAGCTGTTTTTT. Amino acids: CASSYSWRVQTGELFF.

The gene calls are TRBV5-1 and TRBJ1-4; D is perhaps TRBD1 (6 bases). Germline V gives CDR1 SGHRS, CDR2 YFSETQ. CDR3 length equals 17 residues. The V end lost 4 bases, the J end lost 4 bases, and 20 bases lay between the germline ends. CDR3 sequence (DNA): TGCGCCAGCAGCCCGCGAGGCGATGGCAGGGGTAATGAAAAACTGTTTTTT. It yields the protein CASSPRGDGRGNEKLFF.

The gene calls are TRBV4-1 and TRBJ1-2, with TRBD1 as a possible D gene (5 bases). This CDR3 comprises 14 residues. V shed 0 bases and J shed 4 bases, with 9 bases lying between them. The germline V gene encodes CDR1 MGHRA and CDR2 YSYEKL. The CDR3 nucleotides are TGCGCCAGCAGCCAAGATCCCAGGGCCTATGGCTACACCTTC. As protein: CASSQDPRAYGYTF.

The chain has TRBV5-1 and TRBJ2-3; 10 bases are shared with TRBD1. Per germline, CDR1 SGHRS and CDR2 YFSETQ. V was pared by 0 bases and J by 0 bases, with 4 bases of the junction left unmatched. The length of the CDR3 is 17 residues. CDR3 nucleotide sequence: TGCGCCAGCAGCTTGGGACAGGGGGCTACCAGCACAGATACGCAGTATTTT. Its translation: CASSLGQGATSTDTQYF.

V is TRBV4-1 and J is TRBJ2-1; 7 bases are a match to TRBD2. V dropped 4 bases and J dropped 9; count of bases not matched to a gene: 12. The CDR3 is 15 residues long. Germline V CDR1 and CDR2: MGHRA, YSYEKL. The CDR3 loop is CASSPGTKSLSEQFF. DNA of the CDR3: TGCGCCAGCAGCCCCGGGACTAAAAGCCTGAGTGAGCAGTTCTTC.

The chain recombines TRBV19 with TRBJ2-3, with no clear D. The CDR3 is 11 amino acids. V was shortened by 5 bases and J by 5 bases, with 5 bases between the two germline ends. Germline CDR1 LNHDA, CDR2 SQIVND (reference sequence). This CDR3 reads CASSERDTQYF. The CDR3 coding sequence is TGTGCCAGTAGTGAGAGAGATACGCAGTATTTT.

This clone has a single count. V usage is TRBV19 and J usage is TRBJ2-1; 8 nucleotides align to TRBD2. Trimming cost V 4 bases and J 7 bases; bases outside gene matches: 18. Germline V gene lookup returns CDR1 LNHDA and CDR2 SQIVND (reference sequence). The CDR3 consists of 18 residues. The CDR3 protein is CASSTLSKFSGMENEQFF. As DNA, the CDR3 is TGTGCCAGTAGTACCCTATCTAAATTTAGCGGGATGGAGAATGAGCAGTTCTTC.

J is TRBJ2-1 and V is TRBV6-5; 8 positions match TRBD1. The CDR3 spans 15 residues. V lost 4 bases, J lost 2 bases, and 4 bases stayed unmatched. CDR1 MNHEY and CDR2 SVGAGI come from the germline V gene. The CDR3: CASSSGTGTYNEQFF. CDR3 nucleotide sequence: TGTGCCAGCAGTTCCGGGACAGGAACCTACAATGAGCAGTTCTTC.

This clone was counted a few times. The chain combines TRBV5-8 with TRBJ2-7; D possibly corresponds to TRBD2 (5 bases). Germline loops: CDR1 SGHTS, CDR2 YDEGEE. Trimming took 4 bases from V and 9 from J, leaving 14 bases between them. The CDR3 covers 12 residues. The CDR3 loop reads CASSNDLRGQYF. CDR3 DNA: TGTGCCAGCAGCAACGACCTTCGGGGGCAGTACTTC. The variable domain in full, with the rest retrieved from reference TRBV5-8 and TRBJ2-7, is EAGVTQSPTHLIKTRGQQATLRCSPISGHTSVYWYQQALGLGLQFLLWYDEGEERNRGNFPPRFSGRQFPNYSSELNVNALELEDSALYLCASSNDLRGQYFGPGTRLTVT.

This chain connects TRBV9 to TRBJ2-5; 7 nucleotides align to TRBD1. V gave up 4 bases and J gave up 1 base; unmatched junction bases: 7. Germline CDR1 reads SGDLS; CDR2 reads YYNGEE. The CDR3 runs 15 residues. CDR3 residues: CASSPRQGVQETQYF. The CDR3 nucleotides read TGTGCCAGCAGCCCCCGACAGGGAGTCCAAGAGACCCAGTACTTC.